Detailed here is one T cell receptor (beta chain). Its target is unknown. Reasons for excluding patients were uncontrolled infection, other autoimmune disease, pregnancy or lactation. The source material, RNA transcripts, was used to amplify TCR beta CDR3 regions. HTBI primers were the set used in a first-round RT-PCR of the TCR CDR3. TCRdb re-analysed the multiplex PCR reads in MiXCR, keeping a single row per CDR3 protein. The table includes about half a million distinct CDR3 sequences, less than 20% detected once. Germline V lookup: CDR1 SGHRS, CDR2 YFSETQ. Trimming removed 4 bases at V and 3 bases at J, with 7 bases between. The CDR3 extends over 13 amino acids. The data stem from a study of T cells in Graves' hyperthyroidism and ophthalmopathy. Findings and limits, study-wide: From stable hyperthyroidism, ophthalmopathy was set apart by a 13 V-J model. Ophthalmopathy got predicted by the model a median approximately 6.3 months before its onset.

This TCR derives from a man aged 40-50 years with Graves' ophthalmopathy. The V and J genes are TRBV5-1 and TRBJ2-2; D gene uncertain. Sequencing was performed on blood. CDR3 residues: CASSASYTGELFF. In DNA form, the CDR3 reads TGCGCCAGCAGCGCAAGTTACACCGGGGAGCTGTTTTTT.